The rows below give T cell receptor beta chains drawn from one sample of a study of blood T cells in healthy people across ages. TCRdb fed the 5' RACE reads into MiXCR, producing one record per CDR3 protein. The sample holds roughly 1 million distinct CDR3 sequences, approximately 25% seen once. In addition, the sample was reused for a study of T cells of mothers and their children.

What was sequenced was blood. The receptors come from a girl aged 2-15 years in good health. The CDR3 runs from the conserved cysteine through the conserved F or W. A D gene is named only where the DNA matches it firmly. Expanded clones are given a class, and other clones once, few, many or no size at all.

J | length | V | D | size | DNA | CDR3
TRBJ2-3 | 13 | TRBV11-3 | TRBD1 | . | TGTGCCGTACGTGACAGGGGCGCAGATACGCAGTATTTT | CAVRDRGADTQYF
TRBJ2-1 | 13 | TRBV7-2 | . | . | TGTGCCAGCAGCTTAGTTTCGGGGTATGAGCAGTTCTTC | CASSLVSGYEQFF
TRBJ1-1 | 13 | TRBV20-1 | TRBD1 | . | TGCAGTGCTAGAGCGCCAGGGGGGGCTGAAGCTTTCTTT | CSARAPGGAEAFF
TRBJ2-7 | 14 | TRBV9 | . | . | TGTGCCAGCAGCGTAGATGTTCAGGCCTACGAGCAGTACTTC | CASSVDVQAYEQYF
TRBJ1-2 | 10 | TRBV12-3/TRBV12-4 | . | many | TGTGCCAGCAGTTTCGGTGGCTACACCTTC | CASSFGGYTF
TRBJ1-6 | 13 | TRBV11-2 | . | . | TGTGCCAGCAGCTTCCTTTTCAATTCACCCCTCCACTTT | CASSFLFNSPLHF
TRBJ1-2 | 15 | TRBV14 | . | once | TGTGCCAGCAGCCAAGATCGAAGCCAGGGTAATGGCTACACCTTC | CASSQDRSQGNGYTF
TRBJ1-5 | 12 | TRBV20-1 | . | many | TGCAGTGCTCGGGGTGGCAATCAGCCCCAGCATTTT | CSARGGNQPQHF
TRBJ1-2 | 14 | TRBV7-8 | . | . | TGTGCCAGCAGCCCAGGGCCTTCTAACTATGGCCACACCTTC | CASSPGPSNYGHTF
TRBJ2-1 | 17 | TRBV4-1 | . | . | TGCGCCAGCAGCCAAGAGGAGGGCGGACACTCCTACAATGAGCAGTTCTTC | CASSQEEGGHSYNEQFF
TRBJ2-3 | 16 | TRBV20-1 | TRBD1 | . | TGCAGTGCCCGTGGGGGGGACAGGGGAGTAGCAGATACGCAGTATTTT | CSARGGDRGVADTQYF
TRBJ2-1 | 13 | TRBV29-1 | . | many | TGCAGCGTCGACAGGCCCACTACATTTGAGCAGTTCTTC | CSVDRPTTFEQFF
TRBJ2-7 | 14 | TRBV9 | TRBD1 | . | TGTGCCAGCAGCGCCAGGGGACAGGGCTACGAGCAGTACTTC | CASSARGQGYEQYF
TRBJ1-1 | 15 | TRBV6-5 | TRBD1 | . | TGTGCCAGCAGTTACTCTGGACAGGGGGCTGATGAAGCTTTCTTT | CASSYSGQGADEAFF
TRBJ1-4 | 15 | TRBV4-1 | . | . | TGCGCCAGCAGCCCAGAAACGCGGTCAAATGAAAAACTGTTTTTT | CASSPETRSNEKLFF
TRBJ1-3 | 15 | TRBV20-1 | TRBD1 | few | TGCAGTGCTACGCCCCGGACAGGGAGCGGAAACACCATATATTTT | CSATPRTGSGNTIYF
TRBJ2-1 | 13 | TRBV2 | TRBD2 | . | TGTGCCAGCATAAGGGAGGGCCCTAATGAGCAGTTCTTC | CASIREGPNEQFF
TRBJ1-3 | 14 | TRBV12-5 | . | . | TGTGCTAGTGGTTTACAGGATCGGGTTGGCACCATATATTTT | CASGLQDRVGTIYF
TRBJ2-5 | 11 | TRBV27 | . | . | TGTGCCACCGCCCGCTTGGGGACCCAGTACTTC | CATARLGTQYF
TRBJ2-3 | 11 | TRBV12-3/TRBV12-4 | . | few | TGTGCCAGCAGTTGGCGAGATACGCAGTATTTT | CASSWRDTQYF
TRBJ2-1 | 15 | TRBV2 | . | few | TGTGCCAGCAGAGGGGACTCCTACTCCTACAATGAGCAGTTCTTC | CASRGDSYSYNEQFF
TRBJ1-2 | 12 | TRBV4-1 | . | few | TGCGCCAGCAGCCAAGACCCCCCGGGCTACACCTTC | CASSQDPPGYTF
TRBJ1-2 | 13 | TRBV29-1 | TRBD1 | . | TGCAGCGTTGGGGGACAGAATATAAATGGCTACACCTTC | CSVGGQNINGYTF
TRBJ2-7 | 15 | TRBV6-2/TRBV6-3 | . | few | TGTGCCAACACCTACGGGACTTTGGGAGGCAACGAGCAGTACTTC | CANTYGTLGGNEQYF